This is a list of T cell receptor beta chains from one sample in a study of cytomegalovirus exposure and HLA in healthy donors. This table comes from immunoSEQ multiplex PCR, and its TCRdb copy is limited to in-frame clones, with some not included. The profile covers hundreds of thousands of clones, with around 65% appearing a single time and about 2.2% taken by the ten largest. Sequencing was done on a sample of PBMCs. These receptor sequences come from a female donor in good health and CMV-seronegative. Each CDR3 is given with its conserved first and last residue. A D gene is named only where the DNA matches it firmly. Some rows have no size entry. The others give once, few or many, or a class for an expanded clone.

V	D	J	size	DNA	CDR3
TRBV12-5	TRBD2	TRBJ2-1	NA	TGTGCTAGTGTCCGGGGGGTTGAGCAGTTCTTC	CASVRGVEQFF
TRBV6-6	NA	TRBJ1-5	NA	TGTGCCAGCAGCCCCGGGTCTTATCAGCCCCAGCATTTT	CASSPGSYQPQHF
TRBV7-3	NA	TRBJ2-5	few	TGTGCCAGCAGCTTAAGGGGCGAGGCGGAGACCCAGTACTTC	CASSLRGEAETQYF
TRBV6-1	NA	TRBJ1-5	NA	TGTGCCAGCAGTCCGACAGGTCCCAATCAGCCCCAGCATTTT	CASSPTGPNQPQHF
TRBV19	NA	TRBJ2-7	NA	TGTGCCAGTACCTCGGGGTGGGAGTCCTACGAGCAGTACTTC	CASTSGWESYEQYF
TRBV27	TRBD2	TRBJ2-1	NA	TGTGCCAGCAGTAAGGGACTAGCGGGAGGGCCTAGGTCTAATGAGCAGTTCTTC	CASSKGLAGGPRSNEQFF
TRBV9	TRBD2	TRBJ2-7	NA	TGTGCCAGCAGCGTAGGGGAGGGCCCCTACGAGCAGTACTTC	CASSVGEGPYEQYF
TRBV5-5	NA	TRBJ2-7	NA	TGTGCCAGCAGCCCCTCGACAGGATTATACTACGAGCAGTACTTC	CASSPSTGLYYEQYF
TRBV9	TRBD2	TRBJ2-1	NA	TGTGCCAGCAGCGTAGGGGGACTAGCGGGAGCTGCTGAGCAGTTCTTC	CASSVGGLAGAAEQFF
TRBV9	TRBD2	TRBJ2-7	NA	TGTGCCAGCAGCGTAGGGGCTAGCGGGAGAATGGACTTC	CASSVGASGRMDF
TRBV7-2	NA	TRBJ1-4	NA	TGTGCCAGCAGCTTAGATCCGCGGGATGAAAAACTGTTTTTT	CASSLDPRDEKLFF
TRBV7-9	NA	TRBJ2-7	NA	TGTGCCAGCAGCTTAGAACTAGCTTCTATGGAGCAGTACTTC	CASSLELASMEQYF
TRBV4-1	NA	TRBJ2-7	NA	TGCGCCAGCAGCCAAGTCGACCTGGGACTGTCATACTACGAGCAGTACTTC	CASSQVDLGLSYYEQYF
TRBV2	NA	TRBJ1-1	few	TGTGCCAGCAGTGTAGATACTGAAGCTTTCTTT	CASSVDTEAFF
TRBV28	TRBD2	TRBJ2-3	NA	TGTGCCAGCAGACTAGCGGGAGCGGAAACCGATACGCAGTATTTT	CASRLAGAETDTQYF
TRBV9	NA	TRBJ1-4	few	TGTGCCAGAGGAGGCCCCAGTGAAAAACTGTTTTTT	CARGGPSEKLFF
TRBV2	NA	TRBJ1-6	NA	TGTGCCAGCAGTGATGAGGTGCGGAATTCACCCCTCCACTTT	CASSDEVRNSPLHF
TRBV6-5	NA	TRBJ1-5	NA	TGTGCCAGCAGTTACGGGGGGGGGAATCAGCCCCAGCATTTT	CASSYGGGNQPQHF
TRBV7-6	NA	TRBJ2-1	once	TGTGCCAGCAGCCGCGACGATATTGACGGAGGGGAGCAGTTCTTC	CASSRDDIDGGEQFF
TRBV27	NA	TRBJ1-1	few	TGTGCCAGCAGTCCAGATCGTTACACTGAAGCTTTCTTT	CASSPDRYTEAFF
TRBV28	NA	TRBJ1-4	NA	TGTGCCAGCAGTTTTTCAGGGAAGGCTTACCAACTGTTTTTT	CASSFSGKAYQLFF
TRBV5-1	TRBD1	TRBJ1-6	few	TGCGCCAGCAGCTTGGGGGGGACAGCGTTATCACCCCTCCACTTT	CASSLGGTALSPLHF
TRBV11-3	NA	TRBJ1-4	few	TGTGCCAGCAGCGTCGAATCACAGGTCCTTAATGAAAAACTGTTTTTT	CASSVESQVLNEKLFF
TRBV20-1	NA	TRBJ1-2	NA	TGCAGTGCGTCAGGGGTCGGCTACACCTTC	CSASGVGYTF
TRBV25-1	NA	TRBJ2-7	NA	TGTGCCAGCAGTGGTCGCGCCGGAGCCTACGAGCAGTACTTC	CASSGRAGAYEQYF
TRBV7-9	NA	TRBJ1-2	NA	TGTGCCAGCAGCCACCCATTTTCGCAGGGGAGCTATGGCTACACCTTC	CASSHPFSQGSYGYTF
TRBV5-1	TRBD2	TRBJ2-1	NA	TGCGCCAGCAGGCTAGCGGGAGTGGGGCCAGATGAGCAGTTCTTC	CASRLAGVGPDEQFF
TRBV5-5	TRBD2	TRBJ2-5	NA	TGTGCCAGCAGCGGATTACTAGCGGGAGTCGAGACCCAGTACTTC	CASSGLLAGVETQYF
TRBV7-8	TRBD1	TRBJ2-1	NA	TGTGCCAGCAGCCGCGGACAGGGCCATGAGCAGTTCTTC	CASSRGQGHEQFF
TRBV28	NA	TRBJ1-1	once	TGTGCCAGCAGTGTAACACAGGGATCGAACACTGAAGCTTTCTTT	CASSVTQGSNTEAFF
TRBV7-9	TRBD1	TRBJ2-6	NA	TGTGCCAGCAGCCAAGGACAGGCTGGGGCCAACGTCCTGACTTTC	CASSQGQAGANVLTF
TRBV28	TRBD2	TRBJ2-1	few	TGTGCCAGCAGCGACAGCGGGAGCTCCTACAATGAGCAGTTCTTC	CASSDSGSSYNEQFF